This is a list of T cell receptor beta chains from one sample in a study of shared clonotypes between healthy human individuals. Libraries were prepared by immunoSEQ multiplex PCR; TCRdb keeps only in-frame clonotypes and omits some of them. The profile shows some 690,000 clones, less than 95% of them singletons. The sample comprised memory CD8+ T cells from PBMCs. Receptors were obtained from a man between 18 and 35 years old in good health. Some clones in this sample may be carry-over from other donors' samples. Each CDR3 is given with its conserved first and last residue. A D gene is named only where the DNA matches it firmly. Clone size is shown for a subset of rows, as once, few, many or a class of expanded clone.

>TRBV9|NA|TRBJ2-7|NA|14
TGTGCCAGCAGCGTTGGCCATCCCAATTACGAGCAGTACTTC
CASSVGHPNYEQYF
>TRBV9|TRBD2|TRBJ2-1|NA|15
TGTGCCAGCAGCGTAGGACTAGCGGGGCCTAATGAGCAGTTCTTC
CASSVGLAGPNEQFF
>TRBV27|TRBD1|TRBJ1-5|NA|19
TGTGCCAGCAGTTATACTGGGACAGGGGCCCTCATCCATAGTCAGCCCCAGCATTTT
CASSYTGTGALIHSQPQHF
>TRBV4-2|NA|TRBJ2-7|NA|15
TGTGCCAGCAGCCAAGGTACGCGGACCCCCTACGAGCAGTACTTC
CASSQGTRTPYEQYF
>TRBV25-1|NA|TRBJ2-5|NA|12
TGTGCCAGCAGTGTCTTGGAGGAGACCCAGTACTTC
CASSVLEETQYF
>TRBV6-1|NA|TRBJ2-7|NA|17
TGTGCCAGCAGTGGGGGGGTGTGGACAGTGCTAGACTACGAGCAGTACTTC
CASSGGVWTVLDYEQYF
>TRBV7-3|TRBD1|TRBJ2-7|NA|15
TGTGCCAGCACCCCCGGTGAACACAGGGGCAGGGAGCAGTACTTC
CASTPGEHRGREQYF
>TRBV20-1|NA|TRBJ2-7|NA|11
TGCAGTGCTGGGGAGGACTACGAGCAGTACTTC
CSAGEDYEQYF
>TRBV7-3|TRBD2|TRBJ2-1|NA|16
TGTGCCAGCAGCTTAATAAGTCTAGCGGGAGGCAATGAGCAGTTCTTC
CASSLISLAGGNEQFF
>TRBV7-9|NA|TRBJ2-2|NA|17
TGTGCCGCACCGGGGCTAGCACCTCATGCGAACACCGGGGAGCTGTTTTTT
CAAPGLAPHANTGELFF
>TRBV27|NA|TRBJ1-1|NA|14
TGTGCCAGCAGTCCATGGGTAGGGAACACTGAAGCTTTCTTT
CASSPWVGNTEAFF
>TRBV29-1|NA|TRBJ2-5|NA|10
TGCAGCGTTGTGAAAGAGACCCAGTACTTC
CSVVKETQYF
>TRBV7-2|NA|TRBJ2-3|NA|14
TGTGCCAGCGGGGGGTTGACCCGCACAGATACGCAGTATTTT
CASGGLTRTDTQYF
>TRBV27|NA|TRBJ1-5|NA|14
TGTGCCAGCAGTCTCCTACAGGGAGCTCAGCCCCAGCATTTT
CASSLLQGAQPQHF
>TRBV4-1|TRBD2|TRBJ2-2|NA|18
TGCGCCAGCAGCCTTAGACTAGCGGGAGGACCGGGCACCGGGGAGCTGTTTTTT
CASSLRLAGGPGTGELFF
>TRBV4-2|NA|TRBJ1-1|NA|14
TGTGCCAGCAGCCAAGCCCAGGGGCGGAGTGAAGCTTTCTTT
CASSQAQGRSEAFF
>TRBV29-1|TRBD2|TRBJ2-1|NA|17
TGCAGCGTTGAAAGTGTACTAGCGGGAGGGTCTTACAATGAGCAGTTCTTC
CSVESVLAGGSYNEQFF
>TRBV7-9|TRBD2|TRBJ2-1|NA|19
TGTGCCAGCAGCTACGACAAGTGGACAGGACTAGCGGACTACAATGAGCAGTTCTTC
CASSYDKWTGLADYNEQFF
>TRBV19|NA|TRBJ2-2|NA|14
TGTGCCAGTAGTGGTCGGGACAACACCGGGGAGCTGTTTTTT
CASSGRDNTGELFF
>TRBV2|NA|TRBJ2-7|once|14
TGTGCCAGCAGTGGAATAACCGGATCTCAGGAGCAGTACTTC
CASSGITGSQEQYF
>TRBV6-5|NA|TRBJ2-1|NA|15
TGTGCCAGCAGCCAGACTACGGGACTGTACAATGAGCAGTTCTTC
CASSQTTGLYNEQFF
>TRBV27|TRBD1|TRBJ2-7|NA|15
TGTGCCAGCAGTTCGCCGGGACAGGGGGCTGGCGAGCAGTACTTC
CASSSPGQGAGEQYF
>TRBV9|TRBD2|TRBJ2-7|NA|14
TGTGCCAGCAGCCAGACGGGGGGCTCCTACGAGCAGTACTTC
CASSQTGGSYEQYF
>TRBV11-2|TRBD2|TRBJ2-4|NA|16
TGTGCCAGCAGCCCACCACTAGCGGAAGGAGGAAACATTCAGTACTTC
CASSPPLAEGGNIQYF
>TRBV30|NA|TRBJ1-1|NA|13
TGTGCCTGGAGTGTCCAGGAACCAACTGAAGCTTTCTTT
CAWSVQEPTEAFF
>TRBV29-1|NA|TRBJ2-7|NA|11
TGCAGCTTTCGGGGGTCCTACGAGCAGTACTTC
CSFRGSYEQYF